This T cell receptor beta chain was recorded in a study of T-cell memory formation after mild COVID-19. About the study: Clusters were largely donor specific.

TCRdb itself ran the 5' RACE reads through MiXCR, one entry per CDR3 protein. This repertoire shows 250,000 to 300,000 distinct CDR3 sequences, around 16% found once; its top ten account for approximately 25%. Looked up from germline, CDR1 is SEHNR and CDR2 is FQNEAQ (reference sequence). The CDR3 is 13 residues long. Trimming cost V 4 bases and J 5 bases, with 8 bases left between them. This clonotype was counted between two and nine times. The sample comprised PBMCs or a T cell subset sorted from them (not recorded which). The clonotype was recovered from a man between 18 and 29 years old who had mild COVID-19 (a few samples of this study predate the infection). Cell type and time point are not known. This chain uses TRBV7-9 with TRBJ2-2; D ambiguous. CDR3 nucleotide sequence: TGTGCCAGCAGCTACGACGGGACCGGGGAGCTGTTTTTT. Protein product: CASSYDGTGELFF.